This paragraph covers one T cell receptor beta chain sequence. Its specificity is not known. This record belongs to a study of T cell responses to AZD1222 COVID-19 vaccine. General observations from the study: Spike as a whole was targeted by vaccine-associated CD4 TCRs, dominant at 160-218 and 743-854. Nearly half of unique spike-specific TCRs reportedly avoided B.1.351 and B.1.1.7 mutated regions. Two doses of AZD1222 preceded a rise in Spike-specific TCR breadth and depth.

The CDR3 contains 14 residues. V gave up 6 bases and J gave up 6 bases; unmatched junction bases: 10. In germline, CDR1 is MNHEY, CDR2 SMNVEV (reference sequence). The assay was immunoSEQ multiplex PCR, and TCRdb's table has in-frame clones only and misses some. The sample includes approximately 100,000 clones, around 87% of them seen just once. This chain joins TRBV27 and TRBJ1-2, with 7 bases aligning to TRBD1. Sample: peripheral blood, taken on day 0 of AZD1222 vaccination. This TCR came from an adult in good health. CDR3 sequence (DNA): TGTGCCAGCAGCGGAACAGGGGATTGGCATGGCTACACCTTC. Translating it yields CASSGTGDWHGYTF.